This TCR beta chain was profiled in a study of response to subunit inactivated influenza vaccine. Trimming cost V 4 bases and J 3 bases, with 10 bases left between them. The CDR3 loop spans 14 amino acids. Germline CDR1 SGHRS, CDR2 YFSETQ. TCRdb recomputed calls from the RT-PCR reads with MiXCR, one row per CDR3 protein. The table lists about 780,000 distinct CDR3 sequences, roughly 20% of them singletons. This clonotype occurred a few times. Its cognate antigen is unknown. Findings and limits, study-wide: Few additional T cells are recruited per seasonal influenza vaccination, authors suggested.

The sequence was collected from a middle-aged man who received an inactivated influenza vaccine. The sequencing used PBMCs from blood, collected roughly 5 days after vaccination. The rearrangement joins TRBV5-1 to TRBJ2-2; D not resolved. The CDR3 loop is CASSPQLDTGELFF. The CDR3 DNA sequence: TGCGCCAGCAGCCCACAATTGGACACCGGGGAGCTGTTTTTT.